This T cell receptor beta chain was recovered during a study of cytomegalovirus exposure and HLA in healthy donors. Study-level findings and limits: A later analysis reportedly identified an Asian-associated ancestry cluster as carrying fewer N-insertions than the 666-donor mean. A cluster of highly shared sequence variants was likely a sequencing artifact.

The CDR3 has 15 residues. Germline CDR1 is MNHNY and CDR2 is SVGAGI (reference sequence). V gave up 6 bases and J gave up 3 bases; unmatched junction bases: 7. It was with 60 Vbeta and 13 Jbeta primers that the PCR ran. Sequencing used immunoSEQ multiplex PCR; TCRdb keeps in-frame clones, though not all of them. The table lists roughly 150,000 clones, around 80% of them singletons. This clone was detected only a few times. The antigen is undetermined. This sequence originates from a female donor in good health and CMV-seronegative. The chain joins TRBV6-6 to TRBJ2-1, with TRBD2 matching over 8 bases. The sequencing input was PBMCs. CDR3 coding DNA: TGTGCCAGCAGCAAGGGACTAGTGGTCTACAATGAGCAGTTCTTC. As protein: CASSKGLVVYNEQFF.